This section outlines one T cell receptor (beta chain) sequence together with its context. Its antigen is undetermined. The data were taken from a study of cytomegalovirus exposure and HLA in healthy donors. Whole-study context: Clustering assigned about 79% of the approximately 400 genotyped donors to the Caucasian-associated ancestry cluster.

The PCR ran on 60 Vbeta and 13 Jbeta primers. Measured with immunoSEQ multiplex PCR; TCRdb has only the in-frame clones, and not every one. This table has roughly 120,000 clones, over 65% appearing once. Study observations and caveats: Earlier findings revealed that most TCR beta V segments proved productive either about 87% or about 30% of the time.

This CDR3 is built from 15 residues. The V gene's germline CDR1 is LNHDA and CDR2 SQIVND (reference sequence). V was clipped by 7 bases and J by 8 bases; unmatched bases: 12. The sample was PBMCs. This chain connects TRBV19 to TRBJ2-1; 9 bases agree with TRBD2. The receptor's source is a woman in her thirties in good health and CMV-seronegative. The CDR3 protein is CASMASGTLHYEQFF. The CDR3 DNA reads as TGTGCCAGTATGGCTAGCGGGACACTACACTATGAGCAGTTCTTC.